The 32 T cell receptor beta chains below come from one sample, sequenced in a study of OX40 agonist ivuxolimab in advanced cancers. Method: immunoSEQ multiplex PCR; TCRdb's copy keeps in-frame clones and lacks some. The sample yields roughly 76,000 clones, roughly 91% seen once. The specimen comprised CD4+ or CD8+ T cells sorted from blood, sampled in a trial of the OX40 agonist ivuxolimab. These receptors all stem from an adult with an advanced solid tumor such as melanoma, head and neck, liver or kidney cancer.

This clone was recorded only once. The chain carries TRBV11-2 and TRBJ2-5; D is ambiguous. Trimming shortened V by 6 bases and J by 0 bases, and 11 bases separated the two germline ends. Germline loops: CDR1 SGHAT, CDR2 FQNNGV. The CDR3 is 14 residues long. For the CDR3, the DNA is TGTGCCAGCAGGTTTGGGCTGAACCAAGAGACCCAGTACTTC. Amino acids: CASRFGLNQETQYF.

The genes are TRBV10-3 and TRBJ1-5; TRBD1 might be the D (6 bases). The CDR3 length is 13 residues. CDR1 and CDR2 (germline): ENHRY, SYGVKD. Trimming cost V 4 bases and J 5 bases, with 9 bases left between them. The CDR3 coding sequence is TGTGCCATCAGTGGGGGGGCCGATCAGCCCCAGCATTTT. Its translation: CAISGGADQPQHF.

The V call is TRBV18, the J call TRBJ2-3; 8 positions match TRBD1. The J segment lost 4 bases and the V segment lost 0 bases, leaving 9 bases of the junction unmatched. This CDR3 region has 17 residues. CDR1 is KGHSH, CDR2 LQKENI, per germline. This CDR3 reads CASSPPTGGIIADTQYF. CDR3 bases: TGTGCCAGCTCACCACCAACAGGGGGGATAATTGCAGATACGCAGTATTTT.

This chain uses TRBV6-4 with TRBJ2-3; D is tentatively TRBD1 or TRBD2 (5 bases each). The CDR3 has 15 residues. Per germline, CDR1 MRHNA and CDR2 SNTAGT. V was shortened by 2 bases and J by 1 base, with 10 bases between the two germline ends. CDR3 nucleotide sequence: TGTGCCAGCAGTGACGGGGCGGGCCGCACAGATACGCAGTATTTT. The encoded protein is CASSDGAGRTDTQYF.

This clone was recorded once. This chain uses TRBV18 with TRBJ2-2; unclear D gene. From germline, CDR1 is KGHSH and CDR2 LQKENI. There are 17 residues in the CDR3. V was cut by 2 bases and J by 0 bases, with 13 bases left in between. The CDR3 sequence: CASSPSGQRSNTGELFF. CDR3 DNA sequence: TGTGCCAGCTCACCATCCGGTCAACGATCGAACACCGGGGAGCTGTTTTTT.

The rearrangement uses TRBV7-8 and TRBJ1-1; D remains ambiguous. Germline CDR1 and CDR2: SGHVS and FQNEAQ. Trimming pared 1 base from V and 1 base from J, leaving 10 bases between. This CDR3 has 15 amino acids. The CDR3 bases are TGTGCCAGCAGCTTAGGATGGCCGGGGAACACTGAAGCTTTCTTT. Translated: CASSLGWPGNTEAFF.

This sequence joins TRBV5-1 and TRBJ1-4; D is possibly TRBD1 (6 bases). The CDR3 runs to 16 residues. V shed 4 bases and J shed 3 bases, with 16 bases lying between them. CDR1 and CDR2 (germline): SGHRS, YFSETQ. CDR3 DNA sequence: TGCGCCAGCAGCCCCCATGGGGGGGCGGCTAATGAAAAACTGTTTTTT. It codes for CASSPHGGAANEKLFF. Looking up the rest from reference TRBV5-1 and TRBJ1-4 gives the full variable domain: KAGVTQTPRYLIKTRGQQVTLSCSPISGHRSVSWYQQTPGQGLQFLFEYFSETQRNKGNFPGRFSGRQFSNSRSEMNVSTLELGDSALYLCASSPHGGAANEKLFFGSGTQLSVL.

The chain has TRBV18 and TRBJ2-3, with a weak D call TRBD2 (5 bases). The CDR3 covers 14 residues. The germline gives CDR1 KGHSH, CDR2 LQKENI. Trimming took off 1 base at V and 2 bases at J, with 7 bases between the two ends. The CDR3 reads CASSPRTFTDTQYF. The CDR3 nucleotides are TGTGCCAGCTCACCACGGACTTTCACAGATACGCAGTATTTT.

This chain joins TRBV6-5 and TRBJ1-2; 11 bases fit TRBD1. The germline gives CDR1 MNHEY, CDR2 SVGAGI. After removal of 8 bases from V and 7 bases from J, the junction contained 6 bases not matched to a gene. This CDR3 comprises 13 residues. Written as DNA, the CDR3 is TGTGCCAGCCACGGACAGGGGGCCTTTGGCTACACCTTC. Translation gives CASHGQGAFGYTF.

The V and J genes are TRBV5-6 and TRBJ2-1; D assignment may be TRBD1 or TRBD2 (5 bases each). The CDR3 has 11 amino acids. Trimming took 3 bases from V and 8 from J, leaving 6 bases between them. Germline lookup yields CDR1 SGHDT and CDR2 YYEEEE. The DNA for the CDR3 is TGTGCCAGCAGCTGGGACCATGAGCAGTTCTTC. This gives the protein CASSWDHEQFF.

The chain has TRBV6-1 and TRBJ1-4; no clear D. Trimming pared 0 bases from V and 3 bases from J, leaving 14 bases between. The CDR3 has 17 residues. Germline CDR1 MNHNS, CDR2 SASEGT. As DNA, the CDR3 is TGTGCCAGCAGTGAAGCCTTATCCGTACAGCCTAATGAAAAACTGTTTTTT. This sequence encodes CASSEALSVQPNEKLFF.

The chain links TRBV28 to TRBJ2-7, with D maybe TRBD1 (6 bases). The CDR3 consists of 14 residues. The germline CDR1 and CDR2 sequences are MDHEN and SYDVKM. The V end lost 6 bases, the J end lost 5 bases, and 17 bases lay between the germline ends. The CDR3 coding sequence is TGTGCCAGCAGCATAGGACAGCCGAACCACGAGCAGTACTTC. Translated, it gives CASSIGQPNHEQYF. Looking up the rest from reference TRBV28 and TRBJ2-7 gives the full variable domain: DVKVTQSSRYLVKRTGEKVFLECVQDMDHENMFWYRQDPGLGLRLIYFSYDVKMKEKGDIPEGYSVSREKKERFSLILESASTNQTSMYLCASSIGQPNHEQYFGPGTRLTVT.

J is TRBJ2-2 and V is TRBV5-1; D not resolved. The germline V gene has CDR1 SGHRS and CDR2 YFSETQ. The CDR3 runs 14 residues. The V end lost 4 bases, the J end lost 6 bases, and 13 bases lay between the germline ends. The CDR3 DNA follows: TGCGCCAGCAGCGGTGACGGGCTGTCCGGGGAGCTGTTTTTT. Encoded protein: CASSGDGLSGELFF.

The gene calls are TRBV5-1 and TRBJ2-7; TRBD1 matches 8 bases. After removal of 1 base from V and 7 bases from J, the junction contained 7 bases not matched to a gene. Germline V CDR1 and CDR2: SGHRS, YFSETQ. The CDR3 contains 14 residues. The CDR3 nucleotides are TGCGCCAGCAGCTTGCGCAGGGGGCTGGGGGAGCAGTACTTC. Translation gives CASSLRRGLGEQYF.

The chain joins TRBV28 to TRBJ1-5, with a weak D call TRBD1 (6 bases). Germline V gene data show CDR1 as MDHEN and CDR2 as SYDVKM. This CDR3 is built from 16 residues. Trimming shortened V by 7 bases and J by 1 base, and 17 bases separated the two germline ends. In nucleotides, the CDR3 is TGTGCCAGCAACGATCGGCGGAGGGGGAGCAATCAGCCCCAGCATTTT. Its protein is CASNDRRRGSNQPQHF.

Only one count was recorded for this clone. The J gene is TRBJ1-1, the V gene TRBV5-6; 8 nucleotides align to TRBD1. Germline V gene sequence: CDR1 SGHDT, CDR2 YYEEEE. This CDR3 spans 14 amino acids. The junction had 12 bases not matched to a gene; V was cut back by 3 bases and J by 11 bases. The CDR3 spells CASSSGQGSRGAFF. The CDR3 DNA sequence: TGTGCCAGCAGCTCCGGACAGGGTTCACGGGGGGCTTTCTTT.

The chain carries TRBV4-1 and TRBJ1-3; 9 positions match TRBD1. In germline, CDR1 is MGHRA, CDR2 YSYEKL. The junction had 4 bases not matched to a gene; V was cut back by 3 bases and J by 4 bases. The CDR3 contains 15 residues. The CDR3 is CASSQGDRDGNTIYF. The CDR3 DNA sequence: TGCGCCAGCAGCCAGGGGGACAGGGACGGAAACACCATATATTTT.

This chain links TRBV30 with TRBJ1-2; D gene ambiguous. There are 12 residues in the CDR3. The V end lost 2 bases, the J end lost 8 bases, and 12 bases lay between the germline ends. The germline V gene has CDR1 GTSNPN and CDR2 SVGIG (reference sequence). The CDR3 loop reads CAWSPPAVGYTF. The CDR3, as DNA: TGTGCCTGGAGTCCCCCCGCGGTAGGCTACACCTTC.

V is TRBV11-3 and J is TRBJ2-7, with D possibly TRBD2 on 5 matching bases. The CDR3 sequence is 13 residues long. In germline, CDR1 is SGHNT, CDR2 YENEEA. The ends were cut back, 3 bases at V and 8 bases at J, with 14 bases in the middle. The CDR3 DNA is TGTGCCAGCAGCTTTCCGGGAATGGCTCAGCAGTACTTC. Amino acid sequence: CASSFPGMAQQYF.

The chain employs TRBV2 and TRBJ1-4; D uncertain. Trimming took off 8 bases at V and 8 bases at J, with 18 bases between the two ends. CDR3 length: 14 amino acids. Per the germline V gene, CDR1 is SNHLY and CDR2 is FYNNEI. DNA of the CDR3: TGTGCCAGCCAGATGGCCGTGCGGCGGGAAAAACTGTTTTTT. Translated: CASQMAVRREKLFF.

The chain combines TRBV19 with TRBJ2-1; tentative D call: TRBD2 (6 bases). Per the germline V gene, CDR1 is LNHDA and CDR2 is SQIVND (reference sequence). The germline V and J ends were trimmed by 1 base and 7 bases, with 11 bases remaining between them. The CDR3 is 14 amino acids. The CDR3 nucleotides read TGTGCCAGTAGTATAGGGAGGGGAAGGAATGAGCAGTTCTTC. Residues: CASSIGRGRNEQFF.

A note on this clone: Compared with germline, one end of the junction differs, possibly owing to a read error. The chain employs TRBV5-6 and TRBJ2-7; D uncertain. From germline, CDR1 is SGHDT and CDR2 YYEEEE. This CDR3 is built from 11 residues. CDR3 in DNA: TGTGCCAGCAGCTTCTCCTCCGAGCAGTACTTC. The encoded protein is CASSFSSEQYF.

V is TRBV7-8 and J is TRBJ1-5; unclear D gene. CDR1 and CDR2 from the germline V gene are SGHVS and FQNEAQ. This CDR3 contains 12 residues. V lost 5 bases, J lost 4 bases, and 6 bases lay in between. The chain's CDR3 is CASSLLNQPQHF. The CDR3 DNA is TGTGCCAGCAGCCTCCTGAATCAGCCCCAGCATTTT.

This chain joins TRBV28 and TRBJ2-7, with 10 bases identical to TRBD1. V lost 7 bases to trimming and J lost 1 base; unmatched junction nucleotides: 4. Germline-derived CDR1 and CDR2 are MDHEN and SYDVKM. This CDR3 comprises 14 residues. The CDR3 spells CASTPGQGSYEQYF. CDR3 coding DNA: TGTGCCAGCACACCGGGACAGGGGTCCTACGAGCAGTACTTC.

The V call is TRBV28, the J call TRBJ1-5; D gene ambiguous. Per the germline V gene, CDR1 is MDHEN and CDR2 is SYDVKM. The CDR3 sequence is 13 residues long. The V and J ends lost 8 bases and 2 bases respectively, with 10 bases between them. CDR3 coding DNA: TGTGCCAGCCGAGTCCTGGGCAATCAGCCCCAGCATTTT. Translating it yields CASRVLGNQPQHF.

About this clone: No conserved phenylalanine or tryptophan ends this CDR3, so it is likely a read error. The CDR3 protein is CASSGGQLSNQPQHL. CDR3 in DNA: TGTGCCAGCAGTGGGGGGCAGCTTAGCAATCAGCCCCAGCATCTT. The chain couples TRBV2 to TRBJ1-5; perhaps TRBD1 as D (6 bases). V gave up 4 bases and J gave up 0 bases, with 10 bases separating them. This CDR3 is built from 15 residues. Germline assignment: CDR1 SNHLY and CDR2 FYNNEI.

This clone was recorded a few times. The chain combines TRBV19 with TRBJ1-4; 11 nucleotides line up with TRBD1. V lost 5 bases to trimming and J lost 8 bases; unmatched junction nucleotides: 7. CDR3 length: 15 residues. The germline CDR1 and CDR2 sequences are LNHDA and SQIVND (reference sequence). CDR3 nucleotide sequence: TGTGCCAGTAGTGGAGGGACAGGGGGACGGGAAAAACTGTTTTTT. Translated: CASSGGTGGREKLFF.

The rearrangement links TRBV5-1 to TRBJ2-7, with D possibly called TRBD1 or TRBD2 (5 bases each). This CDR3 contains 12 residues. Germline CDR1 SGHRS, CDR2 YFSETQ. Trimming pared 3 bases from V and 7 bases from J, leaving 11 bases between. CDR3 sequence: CASSWAEGEQYF. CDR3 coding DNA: TGCGCCAGCAGCTGGGCCGAGGGGGAGCAGTACTTC.

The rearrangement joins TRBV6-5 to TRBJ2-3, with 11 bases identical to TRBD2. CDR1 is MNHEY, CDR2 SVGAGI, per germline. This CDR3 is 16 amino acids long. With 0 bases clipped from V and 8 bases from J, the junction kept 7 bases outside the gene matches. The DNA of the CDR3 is TGTGCCAGCAGTTACTCAGATCGGCTAGCGGGAGGTACGCAGTATTTT. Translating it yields CASSYSDRLAGGTQYF.

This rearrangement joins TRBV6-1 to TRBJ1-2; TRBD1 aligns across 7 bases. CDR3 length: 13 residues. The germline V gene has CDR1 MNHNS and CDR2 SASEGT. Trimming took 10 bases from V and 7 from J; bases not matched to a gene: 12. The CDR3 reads CATVTGATVGYTF. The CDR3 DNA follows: TGTGCCACCGTTACAGGGGCGACGGTTGGCTACACCTTC.

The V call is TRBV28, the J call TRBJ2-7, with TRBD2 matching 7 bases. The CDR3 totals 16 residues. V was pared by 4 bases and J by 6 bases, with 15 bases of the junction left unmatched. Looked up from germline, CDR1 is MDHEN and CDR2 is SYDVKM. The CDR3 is CASSSSRRGGLGEQYF. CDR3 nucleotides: TGTGCCAGCAGTTCCTCCCGTCGGGGAGGGTTGGGCGAGCAGTACTTC.

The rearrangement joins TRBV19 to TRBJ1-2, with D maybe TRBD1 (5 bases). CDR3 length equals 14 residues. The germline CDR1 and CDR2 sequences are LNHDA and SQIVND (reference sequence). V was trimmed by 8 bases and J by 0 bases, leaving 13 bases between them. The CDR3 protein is CASCRGDTNYGYTF. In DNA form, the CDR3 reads TGTGCCAGTTGTAGGGGTGACACTAACTATGGCTACACCTTC.